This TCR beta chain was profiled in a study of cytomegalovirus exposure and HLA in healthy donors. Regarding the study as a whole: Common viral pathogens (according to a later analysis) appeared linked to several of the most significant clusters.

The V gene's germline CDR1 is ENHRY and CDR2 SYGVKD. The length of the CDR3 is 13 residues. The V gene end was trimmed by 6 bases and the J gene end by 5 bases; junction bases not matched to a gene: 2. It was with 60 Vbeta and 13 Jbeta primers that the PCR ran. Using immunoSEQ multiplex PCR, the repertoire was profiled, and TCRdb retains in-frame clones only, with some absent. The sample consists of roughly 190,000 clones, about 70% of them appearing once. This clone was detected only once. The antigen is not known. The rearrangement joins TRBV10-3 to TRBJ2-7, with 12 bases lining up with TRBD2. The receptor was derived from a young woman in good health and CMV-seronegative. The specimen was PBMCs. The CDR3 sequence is CAISRTSGDEQYF. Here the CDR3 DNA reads TGTGCCATCAGCAGGACTAGCGGGGACGAGCAGTACTTC.